This T cell receptor (beta chain) is from a study of molecular identifiers for immune sequencing clone quantification. The CDR3 is 14 amino acids. Trimming took off 5 bases at V and 4 bases at J, with 9 bases between the two ends. Germline CDR1 reads LNHDA; CDR2 reads SQIVND (reference sequence). Preparation of the bulk TCR libraries relied on previously described methods and listed TCR primers. One entry per CDR3 protein, called by TCRdb with MiXCR from the PCR reads. The table shows fewer than 350,000 distinct CDR3 sequences, with 20% to 25% occurring only once. This TCR was recovered from a human donor in good health. Some libraries in this study had Jurkat cell RNA spiked in. The material sequenced was naive CD8+ T cells from blood, with Jurkat cell RNA spiked in. The subset was: FACS-sorted CD8+CD4-CCR7+CD45RA+ naive T cells. This chain connects TRBV19 to TRBJ2-6; tentatively, D is TRBD2 (6 bases). The CDR3 DNA reads as TGTGCCAGTAGTGGGACTGGCGGGGCCAACGTCCTGACTTTC. This encodes CASSGTGGANVLTF.